Each of the 9 T cell receptor beta chains below was sequenced from the same sample in a study of Ad26.COV2.S vaccination and SARS-CoV-2 variants (dated by TCRdb to the early 2020s). The sample's treatment or condition label is to be understood as: 15 to 20 received Ad26.COV2.S at low or high dose, single or two shots; 5 received placebo; per-sample allocation not given. For vaccine and placebo recipients, the sequenced repertoires came from samples collected on day 63 after the first injection. The method behind the library was the immunoSEQ multiplex PCR assay. The table comes from immuneACCESS by way of TCRdb, which keeps in-frame sequences with V and J called. Part of the clones is missing from these tables; in studies checked, under half for an unresolved V gene and the rest for unknown reasons. The sample table contains roughly 700,000 clones; only one count was recorded for roughly 90% of them. The ten largest make up roughly 1.5% of the sample.

Sequencing was performed on peripheral blood, taken in a trial of Ad26.COV2.S vaccine versus placebo. The receptor source for this set is a person aged 18-60 years who received the Ad26.COV2.S COVID-19 vaccine or a placebo.

V usage is TRBV19 and J usage is TRBJ1-1; the match to TRBD1 covers 8 bases. V gave up 4 bases and J gave up 3 bases; unmatched junction bases: 4. Germline-derived CDR1 and CDR2 are LNHDA and SQIVND (reference sequence). The CDR3 loop spans 14 amino acids. The CDR3 region has the DNA TGTGCCAGTAGTAGTGTACAGGGGGACACTGAAGCTTTCTTT. It encodes CASSSVQGDTEAFF.

The genes are TRBV5-5 and TRBJ1-2; TRBD1 matches at 7 bases. The CDR3 runs to 15 residues. J was trimmed by 0 bases and V by 2 bases; bases with no gene match: 4. Germline values: CDR1 SGHKS, CDR2 YYEKEE (reference sequence). Here the CDR3 reads CASSFWDRPNYGYTF. The CDR3 coding sequence is TGTGCCAGCAGCTTTTGGGACAGACCTAACTATGGCTACACCTTC.

The chain couples TRBV7-9 to TRBJ2-1, with 7 positions matching TRBD1. The CDR3 spans 14 residues. Germline V gene lookup returns CDR1 SEHNR and CDR2 FQNEAQ (reference sequence). V gave up 1 base and J gave up 9 bases; unmatched junction bases: 6. The CDR3 nucleotides read TGTGCCAGCAGCTTAGGGTTCTACAGGGGTGAGCAGTTCTTC. Translating gives CASSLGFYRGEQFF.

The chain recombines TRBV23-1 with TRBJ1-2; TRBD1 might be the D (5 bases). TRBV23-1 is an ORF, with its function uncertain. The CDR3 length is 15 residues. Trimming took 0 bases from V and 8 from J, leaving 16 bases between them. In nucleotides, the CDR3 is TGCGCCAGCAGTCAATCGCGGGGCCCCCGGGCCGGCTACACCTTC. Protein: CASSQSRGPRAGYTF.

The gene calls are TRBV5-1 and TRBJ1-3; tentatively, D is TRBD1 (6 bases). Trimming cost V 4 bases and J 2 bases, with 10 bases left between them. Germline V gene data show CDR1 as SGHRS and CDR2 as YFSETQ. This CDR3 contains 14 residues. CDR3 sequence (DNA): TGCGCCAGCAGCCCACAGGGAACTGGAAACACCATATATTTT. Residues: CASSPQGTGNTIYF.

In this sample, this clone turned up once. The chain links TRBV30 to TRBJ2-3, with 9 nucleotides matching TRBD2. J was trimmed by 6 bases and V by 4 bases; bases with no gene match: 2. Germline-derived CDR1 and CDR2 are GTSNPN and SVGIG (reference sequence). This CDR3 comprises 12 residues. The CDR3 bases are TGTGCCTGGAAGACTAGCGGCGATACGCAGTATTTT. Amino acids: CAWKTSGDTQYF.

The rearrangement links TRBV5-1 to TRBJ2-1, with D hard to call. V lost 3 bases and J lost 9, with 13 bases in between. CDR3 length: 13 residues. The germline V gene encodes CDR1 SGHRS and CDR2 YFSETQ. The CDR3 reads CASSSPAAGEQFF. CDR3 DNA sequence: TGCGCCAGCAGCTCACCCGCGGCCGGTGAGCAGTTCTTC.

The chain is built from TRBV24-1 and TRBJ2-1; 9 bases fit TRBD1. The CDR3 length is 17 residues. The trim removed 0 bases at V and 9 bases at J, leaving 11 bases unmatched. Germline V gene lookup returns CDR1 KGHDR and CDR2 SFDVKD. CDR3 in DNA: TGTGCCACCAGTGATTTGCGAACGGACAGGGGTGCGTTTGAGCAGTTCTTC. Its translation: CATSDLRTDRGAFEQFF.

This clone was recorded only once. V usage is TRBV10-1 and J usage is TRBJ2-2; 7 bases agree with TRBD1. Germline V gives CDR1 WNHNN, CDR2 SYGVQD (reference sequence). The CDR3 is 19 amino acids. The ends lost 2 bases at V and 6 bases at J; junction bases unmatched: 18. CDR3 in amino acids: CASSETRDGPLRGPGELFF. The CDR3 DNA follows: TGCGCCAGCAGTGAGACCCGGGACGGGCCTCTTAGGGGGCCCGGGGAGCTGTTTTTT.